The 4 T cell receptor beta chains reported below all come from one sample, sequenced in a study of cytomegalovirus exposure and HLA in healthy donors. Only in-frame clones appear in the TCRdb table, and some are missing; sequencing was by immunoSEQ multiplex PCR. This table holds 150,000 to 180,000 clones, roughly 90% found once. Sequenced material: PBMCs. The source of these receptors is a man aged 18 to 29 in good health and CMV-seropositive.

The chain is built from TRBV2 and TRBJ1-2, with TRBD1 matching 10 bases. Germline CDR1 reads SNHLY; CDR2 reads FYNNEI. The CDR3 spans 17 residues. Trimming at V came to 6 bases and at J to 5 bases, leaving 15 bases not matched to a gene. The CDR3 protein is CASSVPGQGTSTYGYTF. DNA for the CDR3: TGTGCCAGCAGCGTCCCGGGACAGGGGACTTCTACTTATGGCTACACCTTC.

The J gene is TRBJ2-5, the V gene TRBV11-1; 7 bases fit TRBD2. V was pared by 5 bases and J by 1 base, with 4 bases of the junction left unmatched. The CDR3 loop spans 14 amino acids. Germline CDR1 and CDR2: SGHAT and FQDESV (reference sequence). The CDR3 is CASSRRGVQETQYF. The CDR3 DNA reads TGTGCCAGCAGCCGCCGGGGGGTCCAAGAGACCCAGTACTTC.

J is TRBJ1-5 and V is TRBV5-5; 9 bases are shared with TRBD1. The J segment lost 7 bases and the V segment lost 0 bases, leaving 5 bases of the junction unmatched. From germline, CDR1 is SGHKS and CDR2 YYEKEE (reference sequence). The CDR3 loop spans 15 amino acids. The CDR3 loop is CASSLGSTGGQPQHF. The CDR3 DNA reads TGTGCCAGCAGCTTGGGGTCGACAGGGGGACAGCCCCAGCATTTT.

This rearrangement joins TRBV9 to TRBJ2-1; D perhaps matches TRBD2 (5 bases). The germline V and J ends were trimmed by 6 bases and 4 bases, with 20 bases remaining between them. CDR1 is SGDLS, CDR2 YYNGEE, per germline. The CDR3 is 16 residues long. In nucleotides, the CDR3 is TGTGCCAGCACCCCCCCCACCGGGGAAGGTTACAATGAGCAGTTCTTC. Amino acids: CASTPPTGEGYNEQFF.